Listed here are 28 T cell receptor beta chains from one sample, sequenced in a study of blood T cell repertoires in COVID-19 (dated by TCRdb to 2018 to 2020). The method was the immunoSEQ multiplex PCR assay. TCRdb carries this immuneACCESS record with in-frame sequences only. Its versions omit some clonotypes, under half of them owing to an unresolved V gene in the studies checked, with the rest unexplained. This sample lists fewer than 200,000 clones; roughly 88% were detected once. The ten largest clones take up roughly 9% of the sample. The sequenced sample consisted of PBMCs or T cells enriched from blood (not recorded which). The receptors come from a woman between 18 and 29 years old who had recovered from COVID-19.

This CDR3 is CASSTSRQGFNEQFF. As DNA, the CDR3 is TGTGCCAGCAGTACCTCAAGACAGGGGTTTAATGAGCAGTTCTTC. The chain is built from TRBV28 and TRBJ2-1; 8 nucleotides agree with TRBD1. Germline values: CDR1 MDHEN, CDR2 SYDVKM. Trimming removed 5 bases from V and 7 bases from J; junction bases left unmatched: 10. The CDR3 length is 15 residues.

The CDR3 DNA sequence: TGCAGTGCCAGTGACAGCTACGAGCAGTACTTC. It translates to CSASDSYEQYF. The V gene is TRBV20-1, the J gene TRBJ2-7; a weak D match, TRBD1 (5 bases). The CDR3 sequence is 11 residues long. Trimming pared 6 bases from V and 3 bases from J, leaving 9 bases between. Per the germline V gene, CDR1 is DFQATT and CDR2 is SNEGSKA (reference sequence).

CDR3 residues: CASSLGDRPFYGYTF. The CDR3, as DNA: TGTGCCAGCAGTTTAGGGGACAGACCGTTCTATGGCTACACCTTC. The rearrangement joins TRBV28 to TRBJ1-2; 7 nucleotides line up with TRBD1. The CDR3 covers 15 residues. V shed 2 bases and J 4 bases; nucleotides not matched to a gene: 7. Germline V CDR1 and CDR2: MDHEN, SYDVKM.

The V and J genes are TRBV27 and TRBJ2-3; tentative D call: TRBD2 (6 bases). This CDR3 has 18 amino acids. CDR1 and CDR2 from the germline V gene are MNHEY and SMNVEV (reference sequence). Deletions cut 0 bases from V and 4 bases from J, with 20 bases between. For the CDR3, the DNA is TGTGCCAGCAGTTTATCCGGCATAGGGACTCAAACCCCAGATACGCAGTATTTT. This encodes CASSLSGIGTQTPDTQYF.

This clone has only one observation. V gene TRBV29-1 combines with J gene TRBJ1-2; D remains ambiguous. Germline V lookup: CDR1 SQVTM, CDR2 ANQGSEA. The V gene lost 3 bases and the J gene lost 4 bases, with 6 bases spanning the gap. The CDR3 sequence is 11 residues long. The CDR3 DNA reads TGCAGCGTTGAGTCCAGCTATGGCTACACCTTC. It yields the protein CSVESSYGYTF.

The chain has TRBV2 and TRBJ2-1; a weak D match, TRBD2 (5 bases). The germline V and J ends were trimmed by 6 bases and 8 bases, with 14 bases remaining between them. The CDR3 consists of 13 residues. The germline gives CDR1 SNHLY, CDR2 FYNNEI. CDR3 sequence: CASRDPPGDEQFF. The CDR3 region has the DNA TGTGCCAGCAGGGACCCCCCCGGGGATGAGCAGTTCTTC.

V is TRBV5-1 and J is TRBJ2-7; the D is unclear. The CDR3 has 12 amino acids. Germline lookup yields CDR1 SGHRS and CDR2 YFSETQ. Trimming stripped 4 bases from V and 4 bases from J, with 9 bases between. Here the CDR3 reads CASSRDLYEQYF. The DNA for the CDR3 is TGCGCCAGCAGCCGTGACTTGTACGAGCAGTACTTC.

This rearrangement joins TRBV19 to TRBJ1-4, with 7 bases matching TRBD1. The germline CDR1 and CDR2 sequences are LNHDA and SQIVND (reference sequence). After removal of 1 base from V and 7 bases from J, the junction contained 3 bases not matched to a gene. The CDR3 consists of 14 residues. CDR3 DNA: TGTGCCAGTAGTATAGGGACAGGAGGTGAAAAACTGTTTTTT. This translates into CASSIGTGGEKLFF.

The chain recombines TRBV29-1 with TRBJ2-7; 7 positions match TRBD1. Germline trimming cut 6 bases from V and 1 base from J; bases unmatched to any gene: 6. The CDR3 is 13 amino acids. The germline CDR1 and CDR2 sequences are SQVTM and ANQGSEA. The CDR3 DNA sequence: TGCAGCGTCGCAGACAGGGTTTCCTACGAGCAGTACTTC. Protein product: CSVADRVSYEQYF.

V and J are TRBV27 and TRBJ2-2, with TRBD1 identical over 10 bases. Germline V CDR1 and CDR2: MNHEY, SMNVEV (reference sequence). The CDR3 consists of 14 residues. Trimming cost V 6 bases and J 6 bases; bases outside gene matches: 4. CDR3 amino acids: CASRDRGSSGELFF. The DNA for the CDR3 is TGTGCCAGCAGGGACAGGGGGTCCTCCGGGGAGCTGTTTTTT.

The chain is built from TRBV5-5 and TRBJ1-3, with 8 positions matching TRBD1. CDR1 and CDR2 (germline): SGHKS, YYEKEE (reference sequence). Trimming took 4 bases from V and 8 from J; bases not matched to a gene: 5. This CDR3 spans 13 amino acids. CDR3 region: CASSRTGFDTIYF. The CDR3 region has the DNA TGTGCCAGCAGCCGGACAGGGTTCGACACCATATATTTT.

The V gene is TRBV7-2, the J gene TRBJ1-2; TRBD1 matches at 7 bases. CDR1 and CDR2 (germline): SGHTA, FQGNSA. The CDR3 covers 13 residues. The junction had 3 bases not matched to a gene; V was cut back by 5 bases and J by 3 bases. The CDR3 coding sequence is TGTGCCAGCAGCGAACAGGGGTACTATGGCTACACCTTC. Its translation: CASSEQGYYGYTF.

V is TRBV11-3 and J is TRBJ2-2; 9 nucleotides line up with TRBD2. V was pared by 5 bases and J by 2 bases, with 6 bases of the junction left unmatched. Germline V gene data show CDR1 as SGHNT and CDR2 as YENEEA. The CDR3 totals 16 residues. This CDR3 reads CASSAAGTSNTGELFF. DNA of the CDR3: TGTGCCAGCAGCGCCGCCGGGACTAGCAACACCGGGGAGCTGTTTTTT.

The chain links TRBV7-9 to TRBJ1-2; 7 nucleotides line up with TRBD1. Germline V lookup: CDR1 SEHNR, CDR2 FQNEAQ (reference sequence). This CDR3 contains 19 residues. V dropped 5 bases and J dropped 2; count of bases not matched to a gene: 20. CDR3 sequence: CASSPQTDRHNSLNYGYTF. Written as DNA, the CDR3 is TGTGCCAGCAGCCCCCAAACGGACAGGCACAACTCTTTAAACTATGGCTACACCTTC.

In its sample, this clone was seen a few times. This chain joins TRBV3-1 (or the pseudogene TRBV3-2) and TRBJ1-2; the D is unclear. Germline values: CDR1 LGHDT, CDR2 YNNKEL (reference sequence). The CDR3 loop spans 14 amino acids. V was clipped by 5 bases and J by 2 bases, with 12 bases between them. This chain's CDR3 is CASSSQEANYGYTF. The DNA for the CDR3 is TGTGCCAGCAGCAGCCAAGAAGCCAACTATGGCTACACCTTC.

This clone was observed a few times. The chain links TRBV6-6 to TRBJ1-1, with D possibly matching TRBD1 (6 bases). CDR3 length: 15 amino acids. V was pared by 6 bases and J by 2 bases, with 16 bases between. The germline V gene has CDR1 MNHNY and CDR2 SVGAGI (reference sequence). CDR3 residues: CASSRNRELNTEAFF. The CDR3 region has the DNA TGTGCCAGCAGCAGAAACAGGGAGCTTAACACTGAAGCTTTCTTT.

This clone appeared once. V and J are TRBV4-1 and TRBJ2-4; 8 nucleotides line up with TRBD2. V dropped 2 bases and J dropped 2; count of bases not matched to a gene: 2. The V gene's germline CDR1 is MGHRA and CDR2 YSYEKL. The CDR3 loop spans 15 amino acids. CDR3 in DNA: TGCGCCAGCAGCCAAAAGCGGGAGACCAAAAACATTCAGTACTTC. Translating gives CASSQKRETKNIQYF.

J is TRBJ1-5 and V is TRBV19; D is possibly TRBD1 (5 bases). The CDR3 runs 15 residues. V lost 3 bases, J lost 1 base, and 10 bases lay in between. The germline V gene encodes CDR1 LNHDA and CDR2 SQIVND (reference sequence). The DNA for the CDR3 is TGTGCCAGTAGTATTGGGTACAGGAGCAATCAGCCCCAGCATTTT. Translating gives CASSIGYRSNQPQHF.

The rearrangement joins TRBV2 to TRBJ1-5; TRBD1 aligns across 12 bases. V lost 5 bases, J lost 4 bases, and 9 bases stayed unmatched. CDR3 length equals 17 residues. Looked up from germline, CDR1 is SNHLY and CDR2 is FYNNEI. CDR3 loop: CASSSTGTGGRNQPQHF. CDR3 DNA sequence: TGTGCCAGCAGTTCGACCGGGACAGGGGGCCGGAATCAGCCCCAGCATTTT.

This clone was seen a single time. The V gene is TRBV10-3, the J gene TRBJ1-3; 9 bases are a match to TRBD1. Germline V gene sequence: CDR1 ENHRY, CDR2 SYGVKD. V gave up 9 bases and J gave up 7 bases; unmatched junction bases: 13. The CDR3 is made up of 15 amino acids. In DNA form, the CDR3 reads TGTGCCATAAGGGGCGGGACAGGGAGTGGCAACACCATATATTTT. It is translated as CAIRGGTGSGNTIYF.

This chain links TRBV7-2 with TRBJ2-3, with TRBD2 identical over 8 bases. This CDR3 contains 16 residues. The germline V gene encodes CDR1 SGHTA and CDR2 FQGNSA. The V gene end was trimmed by 0 bases and the J gene end by 2 bases; junction bases not matched to a gene: 4. The DNA of the CDR3 is TGTGCCAGCAGCTTAGCCGGGAGGGGTGTCACAGATACGCAGTATTTT. Translation: CASSLAGRGVTDTQYF.

This chain uses TRBV15 with TRBJ1-4, with 7 positions matching TRBD1. The trim removed 0 bases at V and 8 bases at J, leaving 9 bases unmatched. This CDR3 has 16 residues. From germline, CDR1 is LNHNV and CDR2 YYDKDF (reference sequence). DNA of the CDR3: TGTGCCACCAGCAGAGATTACGGACAGGTGGAGGAAAAACTGTTTTTT. Residues: CATSRDYGQVEEKLFF.

The chain uses TRBV4-1 and TRBJ2-1; D perhaps matches TRBD1 (6 bases). In germline, CDR1 is MGHRA, CDR2 YSYEKL. With 4 bases removed from V and 2 bases from J, the gap between germline ends came to 12 bases. The length of the CDR3 is 15 residues. CDR3 in DNA: TGCGCCAGCAGCCGGAGACAGGATCCCTACAATGAGCAGTTCTTC. Residues: CASSRRQDPYNEQFF.

The sample holds one count of this clone. The chain employs TRBV2 and TRBJ2-7; the D gene is possibly TRBD1 (5 bases). Trimming stripped 1 base from V and 3 bases from J, with 13 bases between. Germline CDR1 is SNHLY and CDR2 is FYNNEI. The CDR3 contains 15 residues. The CDR3, as DNA: TGTGCCAGCAGTGAAGGGGGCTTGGGTAGCTACGAGCAGTACTTC. Its protein is CASSEGGLGSYEQYF.

This clone was counted a single time. The CDR3 DNA reads as TGTGCCAGTAGCCAGGGACACCTGAATGAAAAACTGTTTTTT. Translation: CASSQGHLNEKLFF. The J gene is TRBJ1-4, the V gene TRBV19; D may be TRBD1 (6 bases). The CDR3 totals 14 residues. V was shortened by 6 bases and J by 5 bases, with 13 bases between the two germline ends. Germline V gene data show CDR1 as LNHDA and CDR2 as SQIVND (reference sequence).

In its sample, this clone was seen once. The chain carries TRBV27 and TRBJ2-1; 7 positions match TRBD2. Germline assignment: CDR1 MNHEY and CDR2 SMNVEV (reference sequence). There are 15 residues in the CDR3. Losses at the gene ends were 5 bases for V and 2 bases for J; bases not matched to a gene: 6. CDR3: CASSLLREAYNEQFF. The CDR3 DNA is TGTGCCAGCAGTCTACTACGGGAGGCCTACAATGAGCAGTTCTTC.

This chain links TRBV19 with TRBJ1-2, with 8 bases matching TRBD1. The CDR3 is 15 residues long. Germline V gene data show CDR1 as LNHDA and CDR2 as SQIVND (reference sequence). V trimming: 1 base; J trimming: 3 bases; junction bases outside the gene matches: 4. CDR3 coding DNA: TGTGCCAGTAGTATAGCCGGGACAGGAGACTATGGCTACACCTTC. It specifies CASSIAGTGDYGYTF.

The chain uses TRBV6-4 and TRBJ2-4; 8 bases align to TRBD2. This CDR3 region has 15 residues. The V segment lost 2 bases and the J segment 10 bases; nucleotides outside the gene matches: 10. Germline V CDR1 and CDR2: MRHNA, SNTAGT. DNA for the CDR3: TGTGCCAGCAGTGACCGGGGACTAGAATTGAGGATTCAGTACTTC. Its translation is CASSDRGLELRIQYF.